Below, 18 T cell receptor beta chains from the same sample are listed, as sequenced in a study of T cell responses to AZD1222 COVID-19 vaccine. Here immunoSEQ multiplex PCR was the method, and the copy in TCRdb shows in-frame clones only, minus some. The data contain some 120,000 clones, 88% of them singletons. The sample here was peripheral blood, taken on day 0 of AZD1222 vaccination. These TCRs come from an adult in good health.

V gene TRBV11-1 combines with J gene TRBJ1-1, with D maybe TRBD1 (5 bases). Germline-derived CDR1 and CDR2 are SGHAT and FQDESV (reference sequence). CDR3 size: 12 residues. V lost 3 bases, J lost 11 bases, and 13 bases lay in between. The CDR3 DNA reads as TGTGCCAGCAGCTTGGTGGGACGGTCGGCTTTCTTT. It yields the protein CASSLVGRSAFF.

This clone was found once. The chain joins TRBV10-2 to TRBJ1-2, with D possibly matching TRBD1 (6 bases). With 3 bases removed from V and 8 bases from J, the gap between germline ends came to 16 bases. This CDR3 is 14 amino acids long. Germline values: CDR1 WSHSY, CDR2 SAAADI. CDR3 region: CASSDQGQVGGYTF. The DNA of the CDR3 is TGCGCCAGCAGTGATCAGGGGCAGGTTGGGGGCTACACCTTC.

This clone was recorded only once. V is TRBV14 and J is TRBJ1-1; possibly TRBD1 for D (5 bases). The CDR3 spans 15 residues. Germline CDR1 reads SGHDN; CDR2 reads FVKESK. Trimming cost V 0 bases and J 5 bases, with 13 bases left between them. CDR3 sequence (DNA): TGTGCCAGCAGCCAAGATCTCGGGGGGGTAACTGAAGCTTTCTTT. It yields the protein CASSQDLGGVTEAFF. Combining the CDR3 with reference TRBV14 and TRBJ1-1 gives the whole variable domain EAGVTQFPSHSVIEKGQTVTLRCDPISGHDNLYWYRRVMGKEIKFLLHFVKESKQDESGMPNNRFLAERTGGTYSTLKVQPAELEDSGVYFCASSQDLGGVTEAFFGQGTRLTVV.

V gene TRBV6-5 combines with J gene TRBJ1-1; no firm D call. The CDR3 length is 11 residues. The germline gives CDR1 MNHEY, CDR2 SVGAGI. The V and J ends lost 2 bases and 4 bases respectively, with 2 bases between them. The CDR3, as DNA: TGTGCCAGCAGTTACCTCACTGAAGCTTTCTTT. It encodes CASSYLTEAFF.

The rearrangement uses TRBV7-8 and TRBJ1-5, with 7 bases matching TRBD1. The CDR3 is made up of 14 amino acids. The J segment lost 3 bases and the V segment lost 5 bases, leaving 4 bases of the junction unmatched. Germline values: CDR1 SGHVS, CDR2 FQNEAQ. The CDR3 sequence: CASSRDRNNQPQHF. The CDR3 nucleotides are TGTGCCAGCAGCCGGGACAGAAACAATCAGCCCCAGCATTTT.

The chain links TRBV2 to TRBJ1-5; TRBD1 might be the D (6 bases). V gave up 3 bases and J gave up 2 bases, with 11 bases separating them. In germline, CDR1 is SNHLY, CDR2 FYNNEI. The CDR3 is made up of 15 amino acids. In DNA form, the CDR3 reads TGTGCCAGCAGTGAGGAACAGGGACGCAATCAGCCCCAGCATTTT. The encoded protein is CASSEEQGRNQPQHF.

This chain's CDR3 is CASSQDVGTGSYEQYF. The CDR3 DNA is TGCGCCAGCAGCCAAGATGTGGGGACAGGGTCCTACGAGCAGTACTTC. The genes are TRBV4-3 and TRBJ2-7; TRBD1 agrees at 9 bases. Trimming at V came to 0 bases and at J to 1 base, leaving 4 bases not matched to a gene. Germline V gives CDR1 LGHNA, CDR2 YSLEER. This CDR3 is built from 16 residues.

The rearrangement links TRBV11-3 to TRBJ2-2, with D possibly being TRBD1 (5 bases). This CDR3 spans 16 amino acids. V was cut by 1 base and J by 4 bases, with 13 bases left in between. From germline, CDR1 is SGHNT and CDR2 YENEEA. CDR3 DNA sequence: TGTGCCAGCAGCTTAGGGTTGGGGCAGGGCACCGGGGAGCTGTTTTTT. Its translation: CASSLGLGQGTGELFF.

This chain uses TRBV7-2 with TRBJ2-7; unclear D gene. The V gene's germline CDR1 is SGHTA and CDR2 FQGNSA. The CDR3 length is 11 residues. Trimming removed 5 bases at V and 3 bases at J, with 5 bases between. CDR3 DNA: TGTGCCAGCAGCGAAAACTACGAGCAGTACTTC. It encodes CASSENYEQYF.

The chain carries TRBV6-4 and TRBJ1-1; 8 nucleotides match TRBD1. Trimming at V came to 2 bases and at J to 1 base, leaving 6 bases not matched to a gene. The V gene's germline CDR1 is MRHNA and CDR2 SNTAGT. The CDR3 sequence is 16 residues long. CDR3 DNA: TGTGCCAGCAGTGACCATCCAGGGGGCGCGAACACTGAAGCTTTCTTT. It codes for CASSDHPGGANTEAFF.

The chain is built from TRBV7-2 and TRBJ1-6; D is unresolved. V shed 6 bases and J shed 5 bases, with 11 bases lying between them. The CDR3 covers 14 residues. Germline V CDR1 and CDR2: SGHTA, FQGNSA. As DNA, the CDR3 is TGTGCCAGCAGACGCGGACCTGATAATTCACCCCTCCACTTT. This translates into CASRRGPDNSPLHF.

V gene TRBV7-3 combines with J gene TRBJ1-1; 9 bases map to TRBD1. Per the germline V gene, CDR1 is SGHTA and CDR2 is FQGTGA. V trimming: 5 bases; J trimming: 4 bases; junction bases outside the gene matches: 5. The CDR3 contains 14 residues. This CDR3 is CASSLQGASTEAFF. DNA of the CDR3: TGTGCCAGCAGCCTACAGGGGGCTAGCACTGAAGCTTTCTTT.

This chain connects TRBV30 to TRBJ1-4; 8 nucleotides agree with TRBD1. The CDR3 extends over 15 amino acids. Germline CDR1 is GTSNPN and CDR2 is SVGIG (reference sequence). The junction had 6 bases not matched to a gene; V was cut back by 2 bases and J by 4 bases. The CDR3 reads CAWSSSTGVNEKLFF. In nucleotides, the CDR3 is TGTGCCTGGAGTTCATCGACAGGGGTTAATGAAAAACTGTTTTTT.

The chain joins TRBV24-1 to TRBJ2-3, with D uncertain. The CDR3 covers 11 residues. With 0 bases removed from V and 11 bases from J, the gap between germline ends came to 5 bases. Germline CDR1 reads KGHDR; CDR2 reads SFDVKD. The CDR3, as DNA: TGTGCCACCAGTGATTTGGGAAGGCAGTATTTT. Encoded protein: CATSDLGRQYF.

The rearrangement uses TRBV28 and TRBJ1-2; 7 nucleotides match TRBD1. The V gene's germline CDR1 is MDHEN and CDR2 SYDVKM. Losses at the gene ends were 5 bases for V and 0 bases for J; bases not matched to a gene: 3. CDR3 size: 14 residues. This CDR3 is CASSEGGSNYGYTF. CDR3 DNA: TGTGCCAGCAGTGAAGGGGGCTCTAACTATGGCTACACCTTC.

The chain recombines TRBV6-2 or TRBV6-3 with TRBJ2-3; 13 bases line up with TRBD2. Germline CDR1 MNHEY, CDR2 SVGEGT. V shed 2 bases and J 1 base; nucleotides not matched to a gene: 3. The CDR3 covers 17 residues. The CDR3 is CASSYRLAGGRTDTQYF. The CDR3 DNA reads as TGTGCCAGCAGTTACCGACTAGCGGGAGGACGCACAGATACGCAGTATTTT.

The V gene is TRBV27, the J gene TRBJ1-4; no clear D. Germline loops: CDR1 MNHEY, CDR2 SMNVEV (reference sequence). This CDR3 has 12 residues. V dropped 4 bases and J dropped 8 bases, with 8 bases sitting between them. CDR3 bases: TGTGCCAGCAGTTGGATGGGCGAAAAACTGTTTTTT. It yields the protein CASSWMGEKLFF.

This chain uses TRBV5-5 with TRBJ2-7; no definite D call. The germline V gene has CDR1 SGHKS and CDR2 YYEKEE (reference sequence). The ends were cut back, 0 bases at V and 0 bases at J, with 10 bases in the middle. This CDR3 comprises 15 residues. CDR3 protein: CASSLEPGSSYEQYF. The CDR3 nucleotides are TGTGCCAGCAGCTTGGAACCGGGTAGCTCCTACGAGCAGTACTTC. The full variable domain, rest sourced from reference TRBV5-5 and TRBJ2-7, is DAGVTQSPTHLIKTRGQQVTLRCSPISGHKSVSWYQQVLGQGPQFIFQYYEKEERGRGNFPDRFSARQFPNYSSELNVNALLLGDSALYLCASSLEPGSSYEQYFGPGTRLTVT.